This T cell receptor beta chain was retrieved from a study of blood T cell repertoires in COVID-19. Overall study context: Samples representing acute and convalescent COVID-19 were sourced from the United States, Italy and Spain. The cDNA or gDNA used as material had been derived from T cells, B-cell-depleted T cells, or PBMCs.

Germline V gene sequence: CDR1 SEHNR, CDR2 FQNEAQ (reference sequence). V was trimmed by 6 bases and J by 1 base, leaving 15 bases between them. The CDR3 has 15 residues. Per the original methods: It was from reference gene primer amplification that nucleated cell counts were estimated. Assay: immunoSEQ multiplex PCR; the TCRdb copy retains only in-frame clones and omits some. Clone size and V and J calls were adopted from that table, with D and trimming inferred from the DNA. The sample has about 160,000 clones; 80% to 90% are singletons. This TCR was sampled from a man aged 35-49 years with acute or convalescent COVID-19. The chain couples TRBV7-9 to TRBJ1-1, with D perhaps TRBD1 (6 bases). Sequencing input: peripheral blood. CDR3 DNA sequence: TGTGCCAGCAGTCTCGATTGGACAGAGAACACTGAAGCTTTCTTT. This sequence encodes CASSLDWTENTEAFF. Full variable domain (rest looked up from reference TRBV7-9 and TRBJ1-1): DTGVSQNPRHKITKRGQNVTFRCDPISEHNRLYWYRQTLGQGPEFLTYFQNEAQLEKSRLLSDRFSAERPKGSFSTLEIQRTEQGDSAMYLCASSLDWTENTEAFFGQGTRLTVV.